A single sample gave rise to the 6 T cell receptor beta chains below, sequenced in a study of shared clonotypes between healthy human individuals. Libraries were prepared by immunoSEQ multiplex PCR; TCRdb keeps only in-frame clonotypes and omits some of them. The sample holds 1.4 million or so clones, 97% to 99% seen once. Material for sequencing was naive CD4+ T cells sorted from blood. Subset here: CD45RA+ positively selected. These receptors were collected from a man under 40 in good health.

The chain is built from TRBV25-1 and TRBJ2-3; 10 nucleotides match TRBD1. Germline values: CDR1 MGHDK, CDR2 SYGVNS. Trimming cost V 6 bases and J 2 bases; bases outside gene matches: 8. This CDR3 has 16 amino acids. The CDR3 bases are TGTGCCAGCAGAAGGGACAGGGGACGAGTCACAGATACGCAGTATTTT. Amino acids: CASRRDRGRVTDTQYF.

The chain couples TRBV28 to TRBJ1-5, with 8 nucleotides matching TRBD1. The germline V gene has CDR1 MDHEN and CDR2 SYDVKM. V lost 6 bases, J lost 6 bases, and 7 bases stayed unmatched. The CDR3 covers 14 residues. The CDR3 reads CASSATGGRQPQHF. The CDR3 bases are TGTGCCAGCAGCGCAACAGGGGGACGTCAGCCCCAGCATTTT.

The chain recombines TRBV7-9 with TRBJ2-3, with 9 positions matching TRBD2. Germline-derived CDR1 and CDR2 are SEHNR and FQNEAQ (reference sequence). Unmatched junction bases numbered 10, after V lost 1 base and J lost 5 bases. This CDR3 spans 17 amino acids. CDR3 region: CASSLGGTSYSKDTQYF. For the CDR3, the DNA is TGTGCCAGCAGCTTAGGGGGGACTAGCTACTCCAAAGATACGCAGTATTTT. The full variable domain, in which reference TRBV7-9 and TRBJ2-3 provide the parts outside the CDR3, is DTGVSQNPRHKITKRGQNVTFRCDPISEHNRLYWYRQTLGQGPEFLTYFQNEAQLEKSRLLSDRFSAERPKGSFSTLEIQRTEQGDSAMYLCASSLGGTSYSKDTQYFGPGTRLTVL.

This chain joins TRBV6-5 and TRBJ1-2, with D perhaps matching TRBD1 (6 bases). Germline-derived CDR1 and CDR2 are MNHEY and SVGAGI. The ends were cut back, 0 bases at V and 6 bases at J, with 14 bases in the middle. The CDR3 loop spans 15 amino acids. In DNA form, the CDR3 reads TGTGCCAGCAGTTACTCGAGCGGGGGGGGCGATGGCTACACCTTC. Its protein is CASSYSSGGGDGYTF.

The DNA for the CDR3 is TGTGCCAGCAGCCAATTAGCGGGCTCCTACAATGAGCAGTTCTTC. As protein: CASSQLAGSYNEQFF. V usage is TRBV7-2 and J usage is TRBJ2-1; 7 positions match TRBD2. V shed 5 bases, J shed 0 bases, and the junction held 4 bases outside the gene matches. CDR3 length equals 15 residues. The germline gives CDR1 SGHTA, CDR2 FQGNSA.

The chain couples TRBV21-1 to TRBJ2-7. TRBV21-1 is a pseudogene segment. This CDR3 has 12 residues. CDR3 protein: CASSNPQHEQYF. CDR3 sequence (DNA): TGTGCCAGCAGCAATCCCCAGCACGAGCAGTACTTC.